This T cell receptor beta chain originates from a study of post-analysis software for immune sequencing data. General study findings and limits: Four or five TRBV segments were more frequent in patients than controls; TRBV5-6, TRBV5-1 and TRBV20-1 belonged to this group.

This clonotype was detected once. Antigen unknown. A much larger clone is a single base away; this may be a read error. Unique-molecular-identifier-tagged TCR beta cDNA libraries were used. MiXCR was run by TCRdb on the PCR reads, yielding one entry per CDR3 protein. The data show hundreds of thousands of distinct CDR3 sequences, 25% to 30% seen once. CDR1 and CDR2 (germline): SQVTM, ANQGSEA. CDR3 size: 12 residues. The clonotype comes from a girl aged 5 to 17 with multiple sclerosis. The chain combines TRBV29-1 with TRBJ2-1, with 7 bases fitting TRBD1. The sample taken for sequencing was blood. The CDR3 here is CSGTANYNGQFF. The CDR3 nucleotides read TGCAGTGGGACAGCAAACTACAATGGGCAGTTCTTC.